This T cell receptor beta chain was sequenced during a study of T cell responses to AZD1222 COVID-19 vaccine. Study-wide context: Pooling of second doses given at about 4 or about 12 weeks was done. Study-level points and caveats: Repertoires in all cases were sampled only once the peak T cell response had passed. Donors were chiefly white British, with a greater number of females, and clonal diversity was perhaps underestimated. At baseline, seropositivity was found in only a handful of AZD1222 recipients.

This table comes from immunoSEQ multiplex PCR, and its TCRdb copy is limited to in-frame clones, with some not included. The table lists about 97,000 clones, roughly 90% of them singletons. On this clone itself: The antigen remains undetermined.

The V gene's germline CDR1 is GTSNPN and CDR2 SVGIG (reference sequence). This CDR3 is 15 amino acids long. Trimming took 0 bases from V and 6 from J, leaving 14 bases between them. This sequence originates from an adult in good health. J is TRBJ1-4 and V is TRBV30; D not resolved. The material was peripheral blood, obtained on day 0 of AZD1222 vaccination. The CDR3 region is CAWSVLWGVDEKLFF. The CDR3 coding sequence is TGTGCCTGGAGTGTACTTTGGGGTGTGGATGAAAAACTGTTTTTT.